The T cell receptor (beta chain) described here comes from a study of T cell responses to AZD1222 COVID-19 vaccine. Study-level points and caveats: Reports indicate that nearly half of spike-specific TCRs are directed at unmutated variant regions. The breadth and depth of Spike-specific TCRs increased once two AZD1222 doses had been given.

As concerns this clone: What it binds is not known.

Libraries were prepared by immunoSEQ multiplex PCR; TCRdb keeps only in-frame clonotypes and omits some of them. The table has more than 100,000 clones, roughly nine tenths seen once. Trimming pared 3 bases from V and 7 bases from J, leaving 13 bases between. Germline V gene lookup returns CDR1 SNHLY and CDR2 FYNNEI. The CDR3 length is 15 residues. Timing groups of about 4 and about 12 weeks for second doses were pooled. The genes are TRBV2 and TRBJ1-6; TRBD1 is a possible D gene (6 bases). The TCR comes from an adult who received the AZD1222 COVID-19 vaccine. The specimen comprised peripheral blood, sampled 28 days after the second AZD1222 dose. In DNA form, the CDR3 reads TGTGCCAGCAGTGAGACAGGTTCCCCAAATTCACCCCTCCACTTT. Its translation: CASSETGSPNSPLHF.